These 25 T cell receptor beta chains share one sample of origin, sequenced in a study of glioma-infiltrating T cells. Using RNA template, CDR3s of TCR alpha and beta were amplified with iRepertoire arm-PCR. TCRdb called the multiplex PCR reads again in MiXCR, with one record for every CDR3 protein. The table shows under 200,000 distinct CDR3 sequences, with roughly 45% occurring only once. What was sequenced was glioma tissue, nonneoplastic brain tissue, or PBMCs (not recorded which). The receptors were gathered from a human donor with low-grade glioma or glioblastoma, undergoing nonglioma brain surgery, or in good health (not recorded which).

Note on this clonotype: This may stem from a read error, because a much larger clone lies one nucleotide away. V gene TRBV7-6 combines with J gene TRBJ2-5; TRBD2 matches at 10 bases. Per the germline V gene, CDR1 is SGHVS and CDR2 is FNYEAQ. CDR3 length: 14 amino acids. The CDR3 sequence: CASSPQREGETQNF. DNA of the CDR3: TGTGCCAGCAGCCCCCAGCGGGAGGGGGAGACCCAGAACTTC.

This clonotype was detected a few times. The CDR3 reads CASSPSGFGTYEQYF. CDR3 sequence (DNA): TGTGCCAGCTCACCATCGGGGTTTGGGACCTACGAGCAGTACTTC. The V call is TRBV18, the J call TRBJ2-7, with TRBD2 as a possible D gene (5 bases). V dropped 2 bases and J dropped 2 bases, with 13 bases sitting between them. Germline V lookup: CDR1 KGHSH, CDR2 LQKENI. The CDR3 covers 15 residues.

Notes on this clonotype: The CDR3 ends on some other residue instead of the conserved phenylalanine or tryptophan, so this is likely a read error. This chain connects TRBV2 to TRBJ2-3; the match to TRBD2 covers 8 bases. CDR1 is SNHLY, CDR2 FYNNEI, per germline. The CDR3 loop spans 16 amino acids. V trimming: 3 bases; J trimming: 2 bases; junction bases outside the gene matches: 7. CDR3 sequence: CASSEQELAATDTQYL. The DNA for the CDR3 is TGTGCCAGCAGTGAGCAAGAACTAGCGGCCACAGATACGCAGTATCTT.

This clonotype appeared a few times. The chain carries TRBV19 and TRBJ2-3; possibly TRBD1 for D (6 bases). Between the trimmed V and J ends, which lost 6 bases and 6 bases, there was a span of 13 bases. This CDR3 has 13 residues. Germline V lookup: CDR1 LNHDA, CDR2 SQIVND (reference sequence). The CDR3 nucleotides are TGTGCCAGTAGGAACACAGGGTCGGATACGCAGTATTTT. Translating it yields CASRNTGSDTQYF.

This clonotype was observed a few times. V and J are TRBV29-1 and TRBJ2-3; D not certain. Germline CDR1 SQVTM, CDR2 ANQGSEA. There are 13 residues in the CDR3. Trimming removed 4 bases at V and 5 bases at J, with 13 bases between. CDR3 coding DNA: TGCAGCGTTGGCGAGTCCGAATTAGATACGCAGTATTTT. This encodes CSVGESELDTQYF.

As to this clonotype: This may be a read error: a much more frequent sequence differs by one nucleotide. This chain joins TRBV12-3 or TRBV12-4 and TRBJ1-3; D unclear. CDR3 length: 13 residues. The CDR3 protein is CASKSDSGNTMYF. As DNA, the CDR3 is TGTGCCAGCAAAAGTGACTCTGGAAACACCATGTATTTT.

This clonotype was counted many times. The gene calls are TRBV20-1 and TRBJ2-3; 9 bases are shared with TRBD2. The CDR3 is 15 amino acids. Per germline, CDR1 DFQATT and CDR2 SNEGSKA (reference sequence). V was pared by 1 base and J by 4 bases, with 6 bases of the junction left unmatched. CDR3 sequence reads: CSARVASGMADTQYF. CDR3 bases: TGCAGTGCTAGAGTGGCTAGCGGGATGGCAGATACGCAGTATTTT.

At least ten counts were recorded for this clonotype. V and J are TRBV20-1 and TRBJ2-7; either TRBD1 or TRBD2 may supply D (5 bases each). CDR1 and CDR2 from the germline V gene are DFQATT and SNEGSKA (reference sequence). CDR3 length equals 15 residues. V was shortened by 2 bases and J by 2 bases, with 16 bases between the two germline ends. The CDR3 sequence: CSARRWDLRAYEQYF. The CDR3 DNA reads as TGCAGTGCTAGACGGTGGGACCTCCGAGCCTACGAGCAGTACTTC.

This clonotype has a count of ten or more. The chain employs TRBV6-4 and TRBJ1-2; 7 bases are shared with TRBD1. Per the germline V gene, CDR1 is MRHNA and CDR2 is SNTAGT. With V trimmed by 2 bases and J by 7 bases, 4 bases remained unmatched. This CDR3 region has 13 residues. CDR3 sequence: CASSDIGGLGYTF. DNA of the CDR3: TGTGCCAGCAGTGACATAGGGGGCCTTGGCTACACCTTC.

Note on this clonotype: With a much larger clone just one base away, this may be a read error. This chain links TRBV28 with TRBJ1-2; D call uncertain. Trimming cost V 6 bases and J 0 bases, with 23 bases left between them. This CDR3 is built from 18 residues. Germline values: CDR1 MDHEN, CDR2 SYDVKM. CDR3 region: CASRKIWTYPVANYGYTF. The CDR3 DNA is TGTGCCAGCAGAAAGATTTGGACCTATCCCGTAGCTAACTATGGCTACACCTTC.

This clonotype was seen ten or more times. V and J are TRBV19 and TRBJ1-1; 8 bases agree with TRBD1. J lost 4 bases, V lost 6 bases, and 4 bases had no gene match. Per germline, CDR1 LNHDA and CDR2 SQIVND (reference sequence). This CDR3 is 13 amino acids long. In DNA, the CDR3 is TGTGCCAGTAGCCTGGACAGGGCCACTGAAGCTTTCTTT. It yields the protein CASSLDRATEAFF. The full variable domain, completed using reference TRBV19 and TRBJ1-1, is DGGITQSPKYLFRKEGQNVTLSCEQNLNHDAMYWYRQDPGQGLRLIYYSQIVNDFQKGDIAEGYSVSREKKESFPLTVTSAQKNPTAFYLCASSLDRATEAFFGQGTRLTVV.

Worth noting for this clonotype: A much larger clone lies one base from this, so it may be a read error. No conserved phenylalanine or tryptophan ends this CDR3, so it is likely a read error. The gene calls are TRBV27 and TRBJ2-1; TRBD2 is a possible D gene (6 bases). Germline V gene data show CDR1 as MNHEY and CDR2 as SMNVEV (reference sequence). The CDR3 contains 18 residues. V was pared by 6 bases and J by 0 bases, with 21 bases between. Here the CDR3 reads CASRAGGGPAFSYNEQFL. In nucleotides, the CDR3 is TGTGCCAGCAGAGCCGGAGGAGGGCCGGCTTTCTCCTACAATGAGCAGTTCCTC.

The chain has TRBV29-1 and TRBJ2-1, with D unclear. Germline V gene sequence: CDR1 SQVTM, CDR2 ANQGSEA. CDR3 length equals 13 residues. V lost 7 bases and J lost 0, with 10 bases in between. CDR3: CSADESSYNEQFF. The CDR3 DNA is TGCAGCGCTGACGAGAGCTCCTACAATGAGCAGTTCTTC.

Points on this clonotype: One junction end disagrees with the germline gene, perhaps due to a read error. This rearrangement joins TRBV6-2 or TRBV6-3 to TRBJ2-3, with a tentative D call TRBD2 (6 bases). The CDR3 runs 16 residues. Germline loops: CDR1 MNHEY, CDR2 SVGEGT. In DNA, the CDR3 is TGTGCCAGCAGCGATTCGGGACTTTCTAGCACAGATACGCTGTATTTT. Its protein is CASSDSGLSSTDTLYF.

On this clonotype itself: At one end, the junction sequence differs from germline, possibly due to a read error. The chain joins TRBV6-2 or TRBV6-3 to TRBJ1-1; D is ambiguous. Germline V lookup: CDR1 MNHEY, CDR2 SVGEGT. The CDR3 runs to 17 residues. The CDR3 spells CASGRSGSSIMKTEAFF. The CDR3 bases are TGTGCCAGCGGCAGATCAGGATCGTCCATTATGAAAACTGAAGCTTTCTTT.

A note on this clonotype: The junction differs from germline at one of its ends, possibly a read error. This chain connects TRBV28 to TRBJ1-2; possible D gene TRBD1, 6 bases. CDR3 length: 12 residues. CDR1 and CDR2 from the germline V gene are MDHEN and SYDVKM. For the CDR3, the DNA is TGTGCCAGCAGTTTCAGGGGATATGGCTTCACCTTC. This translates into CASSFRGYGFTF.

The chain carries TRBV24-1 and TRBJ2-1; D tentatively reads TRBD1 or TRBD2 (5 bases each). The CDR3 contains 17 residues. Per germline, CDR1 KGHDR and CDR2 SFDVKD. Trimming cost V 4 bases and J 0 bases, with 15 bases left between them. This CDR3 reads CATSDSTGPSSYNEQFF. The CDR3 DNA reads as TGTGCCACCAGTGACTCGACGGGACCGAGCTCCTACAATGAGCAGTTCTTC.

This clonotype was recorded only once. Being one base from a much bigger clone, this may be a read error. The CDR3 sequence: CASSLTGDYNKQFF. Written as DNA, the CDR3 is TGTGCCAGCAGCTTAACCGGGGATTACAATAAGCAGTTCTTC. The chain employs TRBV7-2 and TRBJ2-1; perhaps TRBD2 as D (5 bases). This CDR3 is built from 14 residues. Germline CDR1 reads SGHTA; CDR2 reads FQGNSA.

A word on this clonotype: A much larger clone is a single base away; this may be a read error. This chain joins TRBV6-1 and TRBJ2-1; possible D gene TRBD1, 5 bases. Germline CDR1 and CDR2: MNHNS and SASEGT. The CDR3 sequence is 14 residues long. The CDR3 sequence is CASSPGHTYNEHFF. The CDR3 coding sequence is TGTGCCAGCAGTCCCGGACACACTTACAATGAGCATTTCTTC.

A note on this clonotype: Given a much more abundant clone one base away, this may be a read error. No conserved phenylalanine or tryptophan ends this CDR3, so it is likely a read error. This chain links TRBV7-2 with TRBJ2-1; D perhaps matches TRBD1 (6 bases). The CDR3 loop spans 14 amino acids. Germline V gene data show CDR1 as SGHTA and CDR2 as FQGNSA. V shed 5 bases and J shed 6 bases, with 14 bases lying between them. The CDR3 coding sequence is TGTGCCAGCAGCCCCGGGACAAGCATCAATGAGCAGTTCCTC. This gives the protein CASSPGTSINEQFL.

The V gene is TRBV4-1, the J gene TRBJ2-7, with D possibly being TRBD2 (5 bases). The CDR3 spans 16 residues. The germline CDR1 and CDR2 sequences are MGHRA and YSYEKL. The germline V and J ends were trimmed by 0 bases and 5 bases, with 17 bases remaining between them. The CDR3 nucleotides read TGCGCCAGCAGCCAAGAACAGCGGAGAGGTCCTAACGAGCAGTACTTC. As protein: CASSQEQRRGPNEQYF.

About this clonotype: The conserved phenylalanine or tryptophan normally closing the CDR3 is absent here, so this likely arose from a read error. The chain combines TRBV25-1 with TRBJ1-1; no clear D. Trimming pared 10 bases from V and 5 bases from J, leaving 14 bases between. CDR1 is MGHDK, CDR2 SYGVNS, per germline. The CDR3 runs 12 residues. The CDR3 DNA sequence: TGTGCCACCATAGGGAATCGGACTGAAGCTTTCTTA. This translates into CATIGNRTEAFL.

This clonotype was picked up a small number of times. This rearrangement joins TRBV2 to TRBJ2-5; 9 bases align to TRBD2. Trimming cost V 6 bases and J 5 bases; bases outside gene matches: 7. CDR3 length equals 14 residues. Germline-derived CDR1 and CDR2 are SNHLY and FYNNEI. CDR3 protein: CASRDGTSRETQYF. The DNA for the CDR3 is TGTGCCAGCAGAGACGGGACTAGCCGGGAGACCCAGTACTTC. Using reference TRBV2 and TRBJ2-5 for the parts outside the CDR3, the full variable domain is EPEVTQTPSHQVTQMGQEVILRCVPISNHLYFYWYRQILGQKVEFLVSFYNNEISEKSEIFDDQFSVERPDGSNFTLKIRSTKLEDSAMYFCASRDGTSRETQYFGPGTRLLVL.

The chain carries TRBV2 and TRBJ2-7; no reliable D call. Germline V gene data show CDR1 as SNHLY and CDR2 as FYNNEI. Trimming removed 8 bases at V and 2 bases at J, with 10 bases between. This CDR3 region has 12 residues. CDR3: CASGYSPYEQYF. CDR3 in DNA: TGTGCCAGCGGTTACAGCCCCTACGAGCAGTACTTC.

This clonotype was recorded many times. V is TRBV2 and J is TRBJ2-5; D gene uncertain. Germline V lookup: CDR1 SNHLY, CDR2 FYNNEI. V was cut by 4 bases and J by 2 bases, with 5 bases left in between. The CDR3 totals 12 residues. The CDR3 region has the DNA TGTGCCAGCAGTGTACTTCAAGAGACCCAGTACTTC. Translating it yields CASSVLQETQYF. The variable domain in full, completed from reference TRBV2 and TRBJ2-5, reads EPEVTQTPSHQVTQMGQEVILRCVPISNHLYFYWYRQILGQKVEFLVSFYNNEISEKSEIFDDQFSVERPDGSNFTLKIRSTKLEDSAMYFCASSVLQETQYFGPGTRLLVL.